This TCR beta chain is drawn from a study of human T cells and chemical hapten exposure. About the research overall: Chiefly female patients presented with alopecia areata, totalis or universalis. Across samples, TCR yields varied, mostly owing to small differences in pooled library volumes.

This clonotype was detected many times. The antigen remains unidentified. TCRdb ran MiXCR on the RACE reads and lists one entry per CDR3 protein. The table records fewer than 80,000 distinct CDR3 sequences, approximately 10% of them present only once. Notes on the study in general: Relative to control repertoires, expanded TCRs gave rise to significantly more large CDR3 similarity clusters.

Per the germline V gene, CDR1 is MNHEY and CDR2 is SVGEGT. The CDR3 totals 15 residues. Trimming removed 0 bases from V and 5 bases from J, with 14 bases in between. The time point here: patch test 3, about 24 weeks after DPC sensitization. The sample's treatment: therapeutic diphenylcyclopropenone sensitization with weekly scalp DPC. The rearrangement uses TRBV6-2 or TRBV6-3 and TRBJ2-7, with D possibly being TRBD1 (5 bases). The sequencing here drew on whole blood, taken in connection with sensitization to the hapten diphenylcyclopropenone (DPC). The receptor's source is a woman aged 25 to 39 with alopecia areata. Some clones in this sample may be carry-over from other donors' samples. CDR3 nucleotide sequence: TGTGCCAGCAGTTACTCCGTCCCAGGGCGCCACGAGCAGTACTTC. Translated, it gives CASSYSVPGRHEQYF.